The 13 T cell receptor beta chains in this list originate from one sample, sequenced in a study of blood T cell repertoires in COVID-19. Clones were read by immunoSEQ multiplex PCR, and TCRdb kept only the in-frame ones, dropping some. The table has over 200,000 clones, 65% to 90% seen once. Sequencing was carried out using peripheral blood. These receptors all come from a human donor in a cohort sampled during active COVID-19.

The chain is built from TRBV5-8 and TRBJ2-7, with D unresolved. Germline-derived CDR1 and CDR2 are SGHTS and YDEGEE. The CDR3 has 14 residues. V dropped 0 bases and J dropped 0 bases, with 7 bases sitting between them. CDR3 sequence reads: CASSLDGPSYEQYF. The CDR3 DNA sequence: TGTGCCAGCAGCTTGGATGGGCCCTCCTACGAGCAGTACTTC. The full variable domain, with the rest looked up from reference TRBV5-8 and TRBJ2-7, is EAGVTQSPTHLIKTRGQQATLRCSPISGHTSVYWYQQALGLGLQFLLWYDEGEERNRGNFPPRFSGRQFPNYSSELNVNALELEDSALYLCASSLDGPSYEQYFGPGTRLTVT.

The chain employs TRBV9 and TRBJ2-5; 11 bases align to TRBD2. The ends lost 0 bases at V and 4 bases at J; junction bases unmatched: 2. There are 15 residues in the CDR3. Per germline, CDR1 SGDLS and CDR2 YYNGEE. CDR3 protein: CASSVGLAGIETQYF. In nucleotides, the CDR3 is TGTGCCAGCAGCGTAGGACTAGCGGGAATAGAGACCCAGTACTTC.

This clone appeared a few times. The chain has TRBV18 and TRBJ1-1; no clear D gene. CDR3 size: 14 residues. The germline gives CDR1 KGHSH, CDR2 LQKENI. The V gene lost 5 bases and the J gene lost 3 bases, with 13 bases spanning the gap. CDR3 residues: CASSSERYYTEAFF. The CDR3 region has the DNA TGTGCCAGCTCATCGGAGAGATACTACACTGAAGCTTTCTTT. Full variable domain (rest looked up from reference TRBV18 and TRBJ1-1): NAGVMQNPRHLVRRRGQEARLRCSPMKGHSHVYWYRQLPEEGLKFMVYLQKENIIDESGMPKERFSAEFPKEGPSILRIQQVVRGDSAAYFCASSSERYYTEAFFGQGTRLTVV.

The chain joins TRBV6-2 or TRBV6-3 to TRBJ1-1; D uncertain. The CDR3 consists of 15 residues. V was trimmed by 4 bases and J by 5 bases, leaving 17 bases between them. Germline CDR1 is MNHEY and CDR2 is SVGEGT. The CDR3 DNA is TGTGCCAGCAGTTCCCCCTCGCGGGGAGGAACTGAAGCTTTCTTT. Translation gives CASSSPSRGGTEAFF.

The V call is TRBV7-3, the J call TRBJ2-3, with TRBD2 as a possible D gene (6 bases). This CDR3 is 15 amino acids long. V lost 1 base to trimming and J lost 0 bases, with 8 bases between them. CDR1 and CDR2 from the germline V gene are SGHTA and FQGTGA. CDR3 sequence reads: CASSLSSGSTDTQYF. CDR3 nucleotide sequence: TGTGCCAGCAGCTTAAGCAGCGGGAGCACAGATACGCAGTATTTT.

The rearrangement uses TRBV21-1 and TRBJ2-2; whether TRBD2, the table's D call, matches the DNA was not checked. TRBV21-1 is shown as a pseudogene. The CDR3 length is 16 residues. The CDR3 DNA reads as TGTGCCAGCAGCAAAGTAGCGGGAGTCCACACCGGGGAGCTGTTTTTT. As protein: CASSKVAGVHTGELFF.

A word on this clone: The same CDR3 can be traced to other DNA sequences in this sample. The J gene is TRBJ2-5, the V gene TRBV7-9; unclear D gene. V lost 1 base and J lost 0, with 6 bases in between. The CDR3 is 14 amino acids. Germline V gene data show CDR1 as SEHNR and CDR2 as FQNEAQ (reference sequence). The CDR3 here is CASSLERYQETQYF. The CDR3 DNA follows: TGTGCCAGCAGCTTAGAGAGATACCAAGAGACCCAGTACTTC.

V gene TRBV11-3 combines with J gene TRBJ2-7; the match to TRBD1 covers 10 bases. CDR1 is SGHNT and CDR2 is YENEEA in the germline V gene. The CDR3 contains 14 residues. With 5 bases clipped from V and 4 bases from J, the junction kept 5 bases outside the gene matches. The CDR3 nucleotides are TGTGCCAGCAGCCCCGGGACAGGGGCTTACGAGCAGTACTTC. Residues: CASSPGTGAYEQYF.

The V gene is TRBV13, the J gene TRBJ1-2; 10 bases map to TRBD1. Germline-derived CDR1 and CDR2 are PRHDT and FYEKMQ (reference sequence). The V and J ends lost 6 bases and 1 base, in that order; junction bases with no gene match: 8. CDR3 length equals 16 residues. CDR3 nucleotide sequence: TGTGCCAGCAGGCTAACCGGGACAGGGGTTAACTATGGCTACACCTTC. It encodes CASRLTGTGVNYGYTF.

This clone was picked up one time. The J gene is TRBJ2-4, the V gene TRBV4-3, with D tentatively TRBD2 (5 bases). The germline V and J ends were trimmed by 4 bases and 0 bases, with 13 bases remaining between them. The CDR3 length is 16 residues. Per the germline V gene, CDR1 is LGHNA and CDR2 is YSLEER. CDR3 sequence (DNA): TGCGCCAGCAGCCCCGAGGGAGCCCTAGCCAAAAACATTCAGTACTTC. Translating it yields CASSPEGALAKNIQYF.

The rearrangement uses TRBV29-1 and TRBJ2-2; 7 bases match TRBD2. The V and J ends lost 4 bases and 1 base, in that order; junction bases with no gene match: 3. The germline V gene has CDR1 SQVTM and CDR2 ANQGSEA. The CDR3 is 14 residues long. CDR3 in amino acids: CSVVPGGNTGELFF. CDR3 coding DNA: TGCAGCGTTGTACCGGGAGGGAACACCGGGGAGCTGTTTTTT.

A remark on this clone: Mismatch with germline at one junction end may stem from a read error. The chain couples TRBV3-1 (or the pseudogene TRBV3-2) to TRBJ1-1; D is ambiguous. The CDR3 spans 16 residues. Per the germline V gene, CDR1 is LGHDT and CDR2 is YNNKEL (reference sequence). The CDR3 sequence is CASSQADWSKNTEAFF. CDR3 coding DNA: TGTGCCAGCAGTCAAGCGGACTGGAGTAAGAACACTGAAGCTTTCTTT.

This clone has just a few counts. This rearrangement joins TRBV7-9 to TRBJ1-4; a weak D match, TRBD1 (6 bases). Trimming cost V 5 bases and J 0 bases, with 13 bases left between them. CDR1 SEHNR and CDR2 FQNEAQ come from the germline V gene (reference sequence). CDR3 length: 16 amino acids. CDR3 sequence (DNA): TGTGCCAGCAGCACGCCGTGGGACACAACTAATGAAAAACTGTTTTTT. This sequence encodes CASSTPWDTTNEKLFF.